This T cell receptor (beta chain) comes out of a study of blood T cells in healthy people across ages. Overall study findings and caveats: TCR beta diversity, measured per million T cells, fell in a roughly linear way with age. Unsorted PBMCs ruled out conclusive naive versus antigen-experienced comparison.

Comments on this clonotype: Its antigen is still unknown.

CDR1 is MNHEY and CDR2 is SMNVEV in the germline V gene (reference sequence). Trimming cost V 10 bases and J 3 bases, with 6 bases left between them. CDR3 size: 10 residues. Donors each provided about 9.5 milliliters of peripheral blood. A second roughly 7 to 12 cycle PCR used barcoded and J-beta primers. TCRdb ran MiXCR on the 5' RACE reads and lists one entry per CDR3 protein. The sample carries approximately 1,100,000 distinct CDR3 sequences, more than 40% recorded once. The receptor comes from a woman aged 55-70 years in good health. The sequenced sample consisted of blood. The chain is built from TRBV27 and TRBJ1-2; D ambiguous. Here the CDR3 DNA reads TGTGCCATCTGGTACTATGGCTACACCTTC. It yields the protein CAIWYYGYTF.